This T cell receptor (beta chain) derives from a study of T-cell reconstitution after alpha-beta-depleted transplantation in children. Preparation of the TCRbeta library was carried out with unique molecular identifiers. A single record per CDR3 protein comes from TCRdb applying MiXCR to the PCR reads. The repertoire holds 210,000 or so distinct CDR3 sequences, with 8% to 9.5% as singletons. This CDR3 region has 13 residues. The V and J ends lost 6 bases and 6 bases, in that order; junction bases with no gene match: 7. The germline CDR1 and CDR2 sequences are MNHEY and SMNVEV (reference sequence). The specimen comprised PBMCs from the stem cell graft donor, sampled from the stem cell graft. The receptor's source is a human donor who donated a stem cell graft to a child with acute lymphoblastic leukemia. This chain uses TRBV27 with TRBJ1-1; TRBD1 matches at 7 bases. The CDR3 protein is CASSIRGWPEAFF. CDR3 sequence (DNA): TGTGCCAGCAGCATCAGGGGGTGGCCTGAAGCTTTCTTT.